Sequencing of this T cell receptor beta chain was carried out in a study of spatial heterogeneity in lung cancer. Sample share makes this clonotype medium-sized. This sample's time point: sample taken at primary tumor resection. Frozen PBMC, nontumor lung or tumor provided whole RNA, which was sequenced unsorted. There were some 76 donors, all of them untreated patients with early-stage non-small cell lung cancer. This CDR3 has 13 residues. Per the germline V gene, CDR1 is SGHDT and CDR2 is YYEEEE. V lost 1 base to trimming and J lost 7 bases; unmatched junction nucleotides: 3. TCRdb ran MiXCR on the 5' RACE reads and lists one entry per CDR3 protein. The sample includes 20,000 to 25,000 distinct CDR3 sequences, 4% to 5% of them seen just once.

The source of this sequence is a male donor with early-stage non-small cell lung cancer. Specimen: PBMCs, collected at surgery. This chain connects TRBV5-6 to TRBJ1-2; 8 nucleotides line up with TRBD1. CDR3 bases: TGTGCCAGCAGCTTGTCAGGGGGCTTTGGCTACACCTTC. Encoded protein: CASSLSGGFGYTF.